This T cell receptor beta chain was documented in a study of control samples from healthy donors and cancer patients. This table comes from immunoSEQ multiplex PCR, and its TCRdb copy is limited to in-frame clones, with some not included. The repertoire holds more than 100,000 clones, with about nine tenths as singletons. V was trimmed by 2 bases and J by 7 bases, leaving 12 bases between them. This CDR3 comprises 15 residues. Germline values: CDR1 KGHSH, CDR2 LQKENI. The chain couples TRBV18 to TRBJ1-6; D gene ambiguous. The sequencing input was blood. The origin of this receptor is a man between 18 and 29 years old in good health. CDR3 amino acids: CASSPETALNSPLHF. In DNA, the CDR3 is TGTGCCAGCTCACCAGAGACTGCTCTGAATTCACCCCTCCACTTT. Full variable domain (remainder filled in from reference TRBV18 and TRBJ1-6): NAGVMQNPRHLVRRRGQEARLRCSPMKGHSHVYWYRQLPEEGLKFMVYLQKENIIDESGMPKERFSAEFPKEGPSILRIQQVVRGDSAAYFCASSPETALNSPLHFGNGTRLTVT.